This TCR beta chain was observed in a study of control samples from healthy donors and cancer patients. Repertoires were generated with immunoSEQ multiplex PCR, while TCRdb's copy carries only in-frame clones and drops some. This sample has about 92,000 clones, with more than 75% found just once. V shed 5 bases and J shed 4 bases, with 12 bases lying between them. The CDR3 is 14 amino acids. Germline values: CDR1 SGHTA, CDR2 FQGNSA. The clonotype originates from a woman aged 55-75 years in good health. The V gene is TRBV7-2, the J gene TRBJ2-1; D is uncertain. The sequenced material came from blood. The CDR3: CASSPGWAYNEQFF. The CDR3 nucleotides read TGTGCCAGCAGCCCCGGGTGGGCGTACAATGAGCAGTTCTTC.